These T cell receptor beta chains were read from a single sample in a study of T cell repertoires in cytomegalovirus infection. A single record per CDR3 protein comes from TCRdb applying MiXCR to the reads. The sample has roughly 180,000 distinct CDR3 sequences; 28% are singletons. The specimen was PBMCs. The receptors were sampled from a human donor in good health (CMV status not recorded). Some clones in this sample may be carry-over from other donors' samples. Both conserved end residues are part of each CDR3. The order of the fields is J gene, D gene, V gene, clone size, CDR3 DNA, CDR3 protein. The D gene is left open where the match is weak. The size of a clone is reported for some rows only, either as once, few or many, or as a class for expanded clones.

J gene: TRBJ1-1; D gene: .; V gene: TRBV7-2; clone size: many; CDR3 DNA: TGTGCCAGCAGCTTAACAACCCGGTACACTGAAGCTTTCTTT; CDR3 protein: CASSLTTRYTEAFF
J gene: TRBJ2-7; D gene: TRBD1; V gene: TRBV7-8; clone size: many; CDR3 DNA: TGTGCCAGCAGCCTGGACAGGGACGAGCAGTACTTC; CDR3 protein: CASSLDRDEQYF
J gene: TRBJ2-7; D gene: TRBD1; V gene: TRBV5-1; clone size: .; CDR3 DNA: TGCGCCAGCAGCTTGGCAACCGGGACAGGGTTCTACGAGCAGTACTTC; CDR3 protein: CASSLATGTGFYEQYF
J gene: TRBJ1-1; D gene: .; V gene: TRBV7-9; clone size: few; CDR3 DNA: TGTGCCAGCAGCCCGGAACAGGGCGGGAACACTGAAGCTTTCTTT; CDR3 protein: CASSPEQGGNTEAFF
J gene: TRBJ2-7; D gene: .; V gene: TRBV30; clone size: .; CDR3 DNA: TGTGCCTGGAGCCCGGAGGCGGCCCGCGAGCAGTACTTC; CDR3 protein: CAWSPEAAREQYF
J gene: TRBJ2-7; D gene: .; V gene: TRBV29-1; clone size: once; CDR3 DNA: TGCAGCGCCTCCGACAGCTACGAGCAGTACTTC; CDR3 protein: CSASDSYEQYF
J gene: TRBJ2-7; D gene: .; V gene: TRBV11-2; clone size: .; CDR3 DNA: TGTGCCAGCAGCTTAGATTATTTTTGGGGCTACGAGCAGTACTTC; CDR3 protein: CASSLDYFWGYEQYF
J gene: TRBJ1-1; D gene: .; V gene: TRBV4-1; clone size: .; CDR3 DNA: TGCGCCAGCAGCCGGGGAGGGGTGATGAACACTGAAGCTTTCTTT; CDR3 protein: CASSRGGVMNTEAFF
J gene: TRBJ2-1; D gene: .; V gene: TRBV14; clone size: few; CDR3 DNA: TGTGCCAGCAGCGAAGGACAGTGGAACCATGAGCAGTTCTTC; CDR3 protein: CASSEGQWNHEQFF
J gene: TRBJ1-2; D gene: TRBD1; V gene: TRBV10-3; clone size: many; CDR3 DNA: TGTGCCATCAGTGAGTCCACAGGGGAGGGAAACTATGGCTACACCTTC; CDR3 protein: CAISESTGEGNYGYTF
J gene: TRBJ2-1; D gene: .; V gene: TRBV7-2; clone size: many; CDR3 DNA: TGTGCCAGCAGCTCCCCTATCGGGGACACCCATGATGAGCAGTTCTTC; CDR3 protein: CASSSPIGDTHDEQFF
J gene: TRBJ2-1; D gene: TRBD2; V gene: TRBV11-2; clone size: few; CDR3 DNA: TGTGCCTGGAGCGGGGACAATGAGCAGTTCTTC; CDR3 protein: CAWSGDNEQFF
J gene: TRBJ2-3; D gene: .; V gene: TRBV19; clone size: few; CDR3 DNA: TGTGCCAGTAGCCCTACGGGCACAGATACGCAGTATTTT; CDR3 protein: CASSPTGTDTQYF
J gene: TRBJ2-7; D gene: TRBD1; V gene: TRBV7-8; clone size: .; CDR3 DNA: TGTGCCAGCAGCTCGACCCCGGGACAGGGGGCGAGAGAGCAGTACTTC; CDR3 protein: CASSSTPGQGAREQYF
J gene: TRBJ2-1; D gene: .; V gene: TRBV20-1; clone size: .; CDR3 DNA: TGCAGTGCTAGTTGGCATGAGCAGTTCTTC; CDR3 protein: CSASWHEQFF
J gene: TRBJ2-5; D gene: .; V gene: TRBV5-5; clone size: .; CDR3 DNA: TGTGCCAGCAGCTTGGAAGGGGCTCTTGGGGAGACCCAGTACTTC; CDR3 protein: CASSLEGALGETQYF
J gene: TRBJ1-1; D gene: TRBD1; V gene: TRBV4-2; clone size: many; CDR3 DNA: TGTGCCAGCAGCCGCCGACACGACAGGGGGACCCCTGAAGCTTTCTTT; CDR3 protein: CASSRRHDRGTPEAFF
J gene: TRBJ2-1; D gene: .; V gene: TRBV12-3/TRBV12-4; clone size: few; CDR3 DNA: TGTGCCAGCAGTCCTTTATGGGTCTACAATGAGCAGTTCTTC; CDR3 protein: CASSPLWVYNEQFF
J gene: TRBJ1-6; D gene: .; V gene: TRBV11-2; clone size: few; CDR3 DNA: TGTGCCAGCAGCCCCAGGGGCTCCTATAATTCACCCCTCCACTTT; CDR3 protein: CASSPRGSYNSPLHF
J gene: TRBJ1-2; D gene: .; V gene: TRBV27; clone size: few; CDR3 DNA: TGTGCCAGCAGTGTACAGGGAGCTAACTATGGCTACACCTTC; CDR3 protein: CASSVQGANYGYTF
J gene: TRBJ2-3; D gene: TRBD2; V gene: TRBV10-3; clone size: .; CDR3 DNA: TGTGCCATCAGTGAAACCGGGACTAGCGTTTTGGATACGCAGTATTTT; CDR3 protein: CAISETGTSVLDTQYF
J gene: TRBJ1-6; D gene: .; V gene: TRBV7-2; clone size: .; CDR3 DNA: TGTGCCAGCAGCTCAACGGATTCACCCCTCCACTTT; CDR3 protein: CASSSTDSPLHF
J gene: TRBJ1-1; D gene: .; V gene: TRBV4-2; clone size: .; CDR3 DNA: TGTGCCAGCAGCCCACCAAACGCTGAAGCTTTCTTT; CDR3 protein: CASSPPNAEAFF
J gene: TRBJ1-2; D gene: .; V gene: TRBV7-4; clone size: few; CDR3 DNA: TGTGCCAGCAGCTTAGCGGACGGGGGCCATGGCTACACCTTC; CDR3 protein: CASSLADGGHGYTF
J gene: TRBJ2-1; D gene: .; V gene: TRBV7-9; clone size: few; CDR3 DNA: TGTGCCAGCAGCCCGAGGAGGGGCAATGAGCAGTTCTTC; CDR3 protein: CASSPRRGNEQFF
J gene: TRBJ2-1; D gene: .; V gene: TRBV7-3; clone size: few; CDR3 DNA: TGTGCCAGCAGCTTACTCACTAGGGGAAGTAGTGAGCAGTTCTTC; CDR3 protein: CASSLLTRGSSEQFF
J gene: TRBJ1-2; D gene: .; V gene: TRBV2; clone size: few; CDR3 DNA: TGTGCCAGCAGTGAAGCGTCAGTGGGCTACACCTTC; CDR3 protein: CASSEASVGYTF
J gene: TRBJ2-1; D gene: TRBD2; V gene: TRBV7-3; clone size: .; CDR3 DNA: TGTGCCAGCAGCCCCCTCTCCGGGGGGGCCAGTGAGCAGTTCTTC; CDR3 protein: CASSPLSGGASEQFF
J gene: TRBJ1-1; D gene: .; V gene: TRBV7-2; clone size: many; CDR3 DNA: TGTGCCAGCCGTCGCTTCATGAACACTGAAGCTTTCTTT; CDR3 protein: CASRRFMNTEAFF
J gene: TRBJ2-3; D gene: TRBD1; V gene: TRBV10-3; clone size: .; CDR3 DNA: TGTGCCATCAGTGAAGACAGGGGAAGGGATACGCAGTATTTT; CDR3 protein: CAISEDRGRDTQYF
J gene: TRBJ1-5; D gene: .; V gene: TRBV7-2; clone size: few; CDR3 DNA: TGTGCCAGCAGCTTAGGAACAGGCGATAGCAATCAGCCCCAGCATTTT; CDR3 protein: CASSLGTGDSNQPQHF
J gene: TRBJ1-1; D gene: .; V gene: TRBV9; clone size: .; CDR3 DNA: TGTGCCAGCAGCGTAGGCCCGTTGATGAACACTGAAGCTTTCTTT; CDR3 protein: CASSVGPLMNTEAFF
J gene: TRBJ2-1; D gene: .; V gene: TRBV7-3; clone size: few; CDR3 DNA: TGTGCCAGCAGCCCCTCCGGGCGGAGCTCCTACAATGAGCAGTTCTTC; CDR3 protein: CASSPSGRSSYNEQFF